This TCR beta chain was identified during a study of blood T cell repertoires in COVID-19. Study-wide background: The United States, Italy and Spain supplied acute and convalescent COVID-19 samples.

Repertoires were generated with immunoSEQ multiplex PCR, while TCRdb's copy carries only in-frame clones and drops some. The sample contains 150,000 to 190,000 clones, around 84% of which appear only once. This sequence was found in a woman aged 55-70 years with COVID-19, enrolled during active disease. Source material: peripheral blood.

CDR3 in DNA: TGTGCCACCAGCAGTCCAGGAAGTCCTGAAGCTTTCTTT. It translates to CATSSPGSPEAFF. The chain carries TRBV15 and TRBJ1-1; no clear D gene. CDR1 LNHNV and CDR2 YYDKDF come from the germline V gene (reference sequence). Between the trimmed V and J ends, which lost 3 bases and 6 bases, there was a span of 11 bases. There are 13 residues in the CDR3.